These 8 T cell receptor beta chains came from one sample sequenced in a study of cytomegalovirus exposure and HLA in healthy donors. Amplification used 60 Vbeta primers and 13 Jbeta primers. Produced via immunoSEQ multiplex PCR; TCRdb's table is partial and in-frame only. The sample consists of under 200,000 clones, 65% to 85% of them appearing once. The sample consisted of PBMCs. The receptors stem from a man in his sixties in good health and CMV-seronegative.

The chain combines TRBV13 with TRBJ2-5; TRBD1 matches 8 bases. Germline CDR1 is PRHDT and CDR2 is FYEKMQ (reference sequence). V trimming: 5 bases; J trimming: 5 bases; junction bases outside the gene matches: 7. The CDR3 covers 14 residues. CDR3: CASSRRGQWETQYF. CDR3 DNA: TGTGCCAGCAGCCGCAGGGGGCAATGGGAGACCCAGTACTTC.

The chain carries TRBV2 and TRBJ2-1; 8 nucleotides agree with TRBD1. This CDR3 comprises 14 residues. The germline CDR1 and CDR2 sequences are SNHLY and FYNNEI. V trimming: 3 bases; J trimming: 5 bases; junction bases outside the gene matches: 3. CDR3 DNA sequence: TGTGCCAGCAGTGAGCTGACAGGGGACAATGAGCAGTTCTTC. It codes for CASSELTGDNEQFF.

This chain joins TRBV30 and TRBJ1-4, with D possibly matching TRBD1 (6 bases). CDR3 length equals 12 residues. Germline V lookup: CDR1 GTSNPN, CDR2 SVGIG (reference sequence). Deletions cut 0 bases from V and 7 bases from J, with 6 bases between. CDR3 region: CAWSVTGEKLFF. The DNA of the CDR3 is TGTGCCTGGAGTGTGACAGGTGAAAAACTGTTTTTT.

This chain connects TRBV10-3 to TRBJ1-1; D remains unclear. CDR3 length equals 12 residues. V lost 2 bases and J 4 bases, leaving 5 bases between the germline ends. Per germline, CDR1 ENHRY and CDR2 SYGVKD. The CDR3 nucleotides read TGTGCCATCAGTGAGATGCGCACTGAAGCTTTCTTT. It encodes CAISEMRTEAFF.

This chain uses TRBV4-1 with TRBJ2-1; 8 bases agree with TRBD1. The CDR3 totals 17 residues. The germline CDR1 and CDR2 sequences are MGHRA and YSYEKL. The junction had 12 bases not matched to a gene; V was cut back by 4 bases and J by 4 bases. The CDR3 DNA reads as TGCGCCAGCAGCCTTGTCAGGGGGCTTTTCCCTTACAATGAGCAGTTCTTC. Translation: CASSLVRGLFPYNEQFF.

This chain's CDR3 is CASSPPAGGRDEQYF. The CDR3 region has the DNA TGTGCCAGCTCACCTCCGGCAGGGGGCCGGGACGAGCAGTACTTC. This rearrangement joins TRBV18 to TRBJ2-7, with 8 positions matching TRBD1. The CDR3 loop spans 15 amino acids. The ends lost 3 bases at V and 5 bases at J; junction bases unmatched: 9. The germline V gene encodes CDR1 KGHSH and CDR2 LQKENI.

The chain combines TRBV5-1 with TRBJ2-7; 9 bases are shared with TRBD2. Germline CDR1 and CDR2: SGHRS and YFSETQ. This CDR3 is 17 amino acids long. J lost 4 bases, V lost 9 bases, and 20 bases had no gene match. The CDR3 sequence is CATKRGIASGIPYEQYF. The CDR3 region has the DNA TGCGCCACCAAGCGGGGCATAGCTAGCGGGATACCTTACGAGCAGTACTTC.

The chain recombines TRBV30 with TRBJ1-2, with D possibly being TRBD1 (5 bases). CDR1 GTSNPN and CDR2 SVGIG come from the germline V gene (reference sequence). The V end was cut by 4 bases, the J end by 12 bases, with 18 bases between. This CDR3 region has 12 residues. In nucleotides, the CDR3 is TGTGCCTGGACCGGCGGGACTCCCTGGCACACCTTC. Its protein product is CAWTGGTPWHTF.